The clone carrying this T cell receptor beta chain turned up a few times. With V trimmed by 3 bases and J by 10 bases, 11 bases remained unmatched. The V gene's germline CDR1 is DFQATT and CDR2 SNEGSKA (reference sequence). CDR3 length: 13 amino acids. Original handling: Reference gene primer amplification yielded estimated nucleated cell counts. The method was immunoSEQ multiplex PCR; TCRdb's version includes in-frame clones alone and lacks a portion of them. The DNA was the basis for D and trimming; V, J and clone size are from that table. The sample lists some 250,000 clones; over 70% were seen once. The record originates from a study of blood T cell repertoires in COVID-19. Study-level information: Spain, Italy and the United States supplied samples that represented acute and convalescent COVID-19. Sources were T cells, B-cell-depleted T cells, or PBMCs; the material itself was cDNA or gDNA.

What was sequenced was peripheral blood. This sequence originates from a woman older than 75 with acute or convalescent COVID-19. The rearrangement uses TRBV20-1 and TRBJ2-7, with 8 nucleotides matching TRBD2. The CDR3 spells CSASLSTAGEQYF. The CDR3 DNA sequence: TGCAGTGCTAGTCTGTCCACAGCGGGAGAACAGTACTTC.